This record covers a single T cell receptor (beta chain). As TCR cDNA was made by 5'RACE template switching, a universal primer site and UMIs were added. TCRdb redid the calling of the 5' RACE reads with MiXCR, one entry per CDR3 protein. The sample shows hundreds of thousands of distinct CDR3 sequences, approximately 12% of them seen only once. Per the germline V gene, CDR1 is DFQATT and CDR2 is SNEGSKA (reference sequence). Trimming took off 4 bases at V and 0 bases at J, with 10 bases between the two ends. The CDR3 runs to 14 residues. The sample comes from a study of T cells after yellow fever vaccination.

The sample here was PBMCs, taken on the day of the yellow fever booster vaccination. The chain uses TRBV20-1 and TRBJ2-1; TRBD2 might be the D (5 bases). The receptor was derived from a young man who received the YFV17D yellow fever vaccine. This CDR3 is CSAKRTGSYNEQFF. The DNA for the CDR3 is TGCAGTGCTAAACGGACTGGCTCCTACAATGAGCAGTTCTTC.